The following is a T cell receptor (beta chain) sequence with its context. The antigen remains undetermined. This sample's time point: week 47, end of study. Every vaccination contained 300 ug of the mutant IDH1 20-mer peptide and was paired with topical imiquimod. This sample stems from a study of a mutant IDH1 vaccine in newly diagnosed glioma. Study at large: Sex distribution of treated patients was around 62% male and about 38% female; mean age was roughly 37 years. The earlier regimen, radiotherapy, temozolomide, or both, was most often both.

Study findings and constraints: Among all patients, vaccine-induced immune responses occurred in roughly 93%.

The data were produced by immunoSEQ multiplex PCR, yet TCRdb's version contains in-frame clones alone and is incomplete. The sample lists 45,000 to 65,000 clones; 65% were seen once. This clonotype was obtained from a man aged 35-49 years with glioma. Some clones in this sample may be carry-over from other donors' samples. The material was peripheral blood mononuclear cells (PBMCs), obtained from a glioma patient whose treatment included an IDH1 peptide vaccine.

The CDR3 nucleotides read TGCGCCAGCAGCGGGCCAGGAACCCTCTACGAGCAGTACTTC. Translated: CASSGPGTLYEQYF. The chain has TRBV4-1 and TRBJ2-7, with unresolved D. The V end was cut by 5 bases, the J end by 3 bases, with 14 bases between. The germline CDR1 and CDR2 sequences are MGHRA and YSYEKL. This CDR3 is built from 14 residues.